These 23 T cell receptor beta chains were all obtained from the same sample, sequenced in a study of metastatic and nonmetastatic thyroid tumors. All patients reached thyroid surgery having received no treatment beforehand. TCRdb re-called the PCR reads with MiXCR. The data hold around 30,000 clones, with approximately 20% observed a single time. The sample was blood. The receptors originated from a female donor with papillary thyroid cancer or a benign thyroid nodule (not recorded which). Some clones in this sample may be carry-over from other donors' samples.

For this clone: Compared with germline, one end of the junction differs, possibly owing to a read error. The J gene is TRBJ2-7, the V gene TRBV28; D is unresolved. Per germline, CDR1 MDHEN and CDR2 SYDVKM. The CDR3 loop spans 11 amino acids. The CDR3 reads CSSSPAYEQYF. The CDR3 DNA sequence: TGTTCCAGCAGTCCAGCATACGAGCAGTACTTC.

This clone was seen repeatedly, ten times or more. The chain combines TRBV20-1 with TRBJ2-3; TRBD2 matches at 11 bases. The V gene end was trimmed by 3 bases and the J gene end by 2 bases; junction bases not matched to a gene: 13. This CDR3 has 18 amino acids. Germline assignment: CDR1 DFQATT and CDR2 SNEGSKA (reference sequence). The CDR3 DNA follows: TGCAGTGCTAGCTCACCGCCGGGACTAGCGGACTTCACAGATACGCAGTATTTT. Residues: CSASSPPGLADFTDTQYF.

The table lists this clone with many counts. V is TRBV20-1 and J is TRBJ2-7; no clear D gene. This CDR3 region has 12 residues. The germline V gene encodes CDR1 DFQATT and CDR2 SNEGSKA (reference sequence). V lost 3 bases, J lost 0 bases, and 6 bases lay in between. The CDR3 sequence: CSARVDSYEQYF. CDR3 nucleotides: TGCAGTGCTAGGGTGGACTCCTACGAGCAGTACTTC.

In nucleotides, the CDR3 is TGTGCCAGCAGAGGAGAACAGACCACCGGGGAGCTGTTTTTT. Protein product: CASRGEQTTGELFF. The V call is TRBV11-3, the J call TRBJ2-2; D is undetermined. The CDR3 is 14 amino acids. The V gene's germline CDR1 is SGHNT and CDR2 YENEEA. Trimming pared 6 bases from V and 4 bases from J, leaving 12 bases between.

As to this clone: A read error may explain this, as a much larger clone is one base away. This chain joins TRBV20-1 and TRBJ2-3, with D perhaps TRBD2 (6 bases). The CDR3 spans 12 residues. V was trimmed by 6 bases and J by 4 bases, leaving 11 bases between them. CDR1 is DFQATT, CDR2 SNEGSKA, per germline (reference sequence). CDR3: CSAKRDSDTQYF. Written as DNA, the CDR3 is TGCAGTGCCAAAAGGGACTCAGATACGCAGTATTTT.

With regard to this clone: It may be a read error: a sequence one base away is much more abundant. The V call is TRBV4-1, the J call TRBJ2-1; TRBD2 agrees at 10 bases. Germline loops: CDR1 MGHRA, CDR2 YSYEKL. The CDR3 sequence is 18 residues long. The CDR3 reads CASTKGLAGGGRFNDQFF. The CDR3 DNA is TGCGCCAGCACTAAAGGCTTAGCGGGGGGTGGGAGATTCAATGACCAGTTCTTC.

This rearrangement joins TRBV12-3 or TRBV12-4 to TRBJ2-3; 10 bases map to TRBD1. There are 17 residues in the CDR3. After removal of 2 bases from V and 12 bases from J, the junction contained 17 bases not matched to a gene. DNA for the CDR3: TGTGCCAGCAGTTTAAGGCTGGGACAGGGGCGCACAGATATTCAGTATTTT. Its translation is CASSLRLGQGRTDIQYF.

This clone occurred many times. The genes are TRBV25-1 and TRBJ1-2; TRBD1 is a possible D gene (5 bases). This CDR3 is built from 12 residues. V lost 6 bases and J 2 bases, leaving 7 bases between the germline ends. Germline V gene sequence: CDR1 MGHDK, CDR2 SYGVNS. Written as DNA, the CDR3 is TGTGCCAGCAGAGAGGGGAACTATGGCTACACCTTC. Its protein product is CASREGNYGYTF.

The chain couples TRBV24-1 to TRBJ2-6; unclear D gene. Germline CDR1 KGHDR, CDR2 SFDVKD. Deletions cut 1 base from V and 0 bases from J, with 9 bases between. The CDR3 runs 17 residues. This CDR3 is CATSDFPRTSGANVLTF. CDR3 nucleotide sequence: TGTGCCACCAGTGATTTTCCCCGGACCTCTGGGGCCAACGTCCTGACTTTC.

The chain combines TRBV20-1 with TRBJ1-2; tentatively, D is TRBD1 (6 bases). This CDR3 contains 15 residues. Trimming left V 5 bases short and J 0 bases short, with 16 bases between. Germline lookup yields CDR1 DFQATT and CDR2 SNEGSKA (reference sequence). CDR3 DNA: TGCAGTGCTCCTCTTCTCCACAGGGCTAACTATGGCTACACCTTC. It encodes CSAPLLHRANYGYTF.

This clone has at least ten counts. DNA for the CDR3: TGTGCCAGCAGCCAAGATGAAGGGAGTGTGCAGTACTTC. It encodes CASSQDEGSVQYF. The J gene is TRBJ2-7, the V gene TRBV3-1; D may be TRBD2 (5 bases). The CDR3 totals 13 residues. Trimming pared 0 bases from V and 9 bases from J, leaving 12 bases between. Germline CDR1 and CDR2: LGHDT and YNNKEL (reference sequence).

Many counts were recorded for this clone. The J gene is TRBJ2-7, the V gene TRBV28; TRBD1 aligns across 9 bases. The CDR3 consists of 13 residues. The J segment lost 2 bases and the V segment lost 6 bases, leaving 2 bases of the junction unmatched. CDR1 and CDR2 (germline): MDHEN, SYDVKM. The CDR3, as DNA: TGTGCCAGCAGCCGGGACAGGGCCTACGAGCAGTACTTC. This translates into CASSRDRAYEQYF.

This clone was seen many times. The genes are TRBV5-6 and TRBJ1-5, with D tentatively TRBD1 (5 bases). The CDR3 length is 14 residues. Germline V gives CDR1 SGHDT, CDR2 YYEEEE. The V gene lost 1 base and the J gene lost 4 bases, with 9 bases spanning the gap. In DNA form, the CDR3 reads TGTGCCAGCAGCTTGTTGGGGGGGAATCAGCCCCAGCATTTT. Amino acid sequence: CASSLLGGNQPQHF.

This clone occurred a few times. The junction shows a germline mismatch at one end, possibly a read error. The chain links TRBV10-3 to TRBJ1-6; D remains ambiguous. The CDR3 contains 13 residues. Per the germline V gene, CDR1 is ENHRY and CDR2 is SYGVKD. This chain's CDR3 is CATSESYNSPINF. As DNA, the CDR3 is TGTGCCACCAGTGAGTCATATAATTCACCCATCAACTTT.

This clone was recorded many times. Additional DNA sequences in this sample encode the identical CDR3. This chain connects TRBV20-1 to TRBJ2-5, with D possibly being TRBD1 or TRBD2 (6 bases each). Looked up from germline, CDR1 is DFQATT and CDR2 is SNEGSKA (reference sequence). The V end lost 2 bases, the J end lost 2 bases, and 12 bases lay between the germline ends. The CDR3 consists of 14 residues. The CDR3 bases are TGCAGTGCTAGACTCCCGGGGGCTCAAGAGACCCAGTACTTC. Translating it yields CSARLPGAQETQYF.

The table lists this clone with many counts. The chain couples TRBV11-3 to TRBJ2-7, with D hard to call. Germline V gene sequence: CDR1 SGHNT, CDR2 YENEEA. The CDR3 has 15 amino acids. The V end lost 1 base, the J end lost 1 base, and 11 bases lay between the germline ends. The CDR3 DNA is TGTGCCAGCAGCTTAGTTCGGACGTCGTCCTACGAGCAGTACTTC. Its protein is CASSLVRTSSYEQYF.

This clone was seen many times. The chain joins TRBV18 to TRBJ2-1; 9 nucleotides line up with TRBD2. Germline CDR1 is KGHSH and CDR2 is LQKENI. After removal of 0 bases from V and 2 bases from J, the junction contained 2 bases not matched to a gene. The CDR3 contains 16 residues. The CDR3 DNA reads TGTGCCAGCTCACCACCGACTAGCGGTGCCTACAATGAGCAGTTCTTC. Translated, it gives CASSPPTSGAYNEQFF.

There are many counts of this clone. The V gene is TRBV7-2, the J gene TRBJ2-1; D is unclear. Trimming removed 2 bases at V and 9 bases at J, with 11 bases between. The CDR3 length is 13 residues. CDR1 is SGHTA, CDR2 FQGNSA, per germline. DNA for the CDR3: TGTGCCAGCAGCTTATCCAGCGCAAGTGAGCAGTTCTTC. This encodes CASSLSSASEQFF.

This clone has a count of ten or more. The chain uses TRBV4-2 and TRBJ1-4; a weak D match, TRBD1 (5 bases). CDR1 and CDR2 from the germline V gene are LGHNA and YNFKEQ. The germline V and J ends were trimmed by 0 bases and 8 bases, with 16 bases remaining between them. The CDR3 extends over 16 amino acids. The CDR3 reads CASSQERWGEGEKLFF. The CDR3 coding sequence is TGTGCCAGCAGCCAAGAAAGGTGGGGGGAAGGAGAAAAACTGTTTTTT.

This chain connects TRBV5-1 to TRBJ2-1; 7 bases align to TRBD1. Germline V gene lookup returns CDR1 SGHRS and CDR2 YFSETQ. This CDR3 comprises 12 residues. V lost 0 bases to trimming and J lost 9 bases; unmatched junction nucleotides: 0. The CDR3 protein is CASSLGQGEQFF. CDR3 nucleotides: TGCGCCAGCAGCTTGGGACAGGGTGAGCAGTTCTTC.

This clone was observed a single time. The rearrangement links TRBV5-1 to TRBJ2-7; D gene ambiguous. This CDR3 region has 15 residues. V lost 4 bases, J lost 3 bases, and 17 bases lay in between. Germline CDR1 reads SGHRS; CDR2 reads YFSETQ. The CDR3 region is CASSARYGKNYEQYF. As DNA, the CDR3 is TGCGCCAGCAGCGCAAGGTATGGGAAAAACTACGAGCAGTACTTC.

This clone came up a few times. The chain recombines TRBV27 with TRBJ2-7, with a weak D call TRBD2 (6 bases). CDR1 is MNHEY, CDR2 SMNVEV, per germline (reference sequence). Between the trimmed V and J ends, which lost 6 bases and 2 bases, there was a span of 20 bases. The CDR3 has 16 residues. The CDR3 spells CASSQDDRRGPYEQYF. CDR3 bases: TGTGCCAGCAGCCAAGATGATCGGCGGGGACCCTACGAGCAGTACTTC.

The genes are TRBV20-1 and TRBJ1-5; no firm D call. The ends were cut back, 3 bases at V and 11 bases at J, with 11 bases in the middle. Germline V gene data show CDR1 as DFQATT and CDR2 as SNEGSKA (reference sequence). CDR3 length: 11 residues. The DNA of the CDR3 is TGCAGTGCTAGCCGTCTAATGGCCCAGCATTTT. Translating it yields CSASRLMAQHF.